The sequence of this TCR beta chain was determined in a study of breast tumors, draining lymph nodes, adjacent tissues. There are many counts of this clonotype. Its antigen is not known. Study conclusions and caveats: Tumor repertoires ranked between lymph nodes and nontumor tissue in diversity, with V and J gene preferences. Compared with basal-like, luminal-like tumors shared significantly more repertoire with nontumor tissue. Tumor T cell lymph node origin was a supported hypothesis, not proven.

MiXCR, run by TCRdb on the multiplex PCR reads, gives a single entry per CDR3 protein. Among roughly 130,000 distinct CDR3 sequences listed, about 20% were seen once. Breast cancer patients provided tissue from their axillary draining lymph nodes. Sequencing was done on a sample of axillary lymph node tissue. The clonotype was recovered from a female donor with breast cancer. Some clones in this sample may be carry-over from other donors' samples.

CDR3 sequence: CAWNRVGEKLFF. CDR3 DNA sequence: TGTGCCTGGAACAGGGTGGGTGAAAAACTGTTTTTT. The V and J genes are TRBV30 and TRBJ1-4, with a possible D match to TRBD1 (6 bases). Trimming left V 4 bases short and J 7 bases short, with 10 bases between. CDR3 size: 12 residues. Germline V gene data show CDR1 as GTSNPN and CDR2 as SVGIG (reference sequence). Variable domain in full (rest from reference TRBV30 and TRBJ1-4): SQTIHQWPATLVQPVGSPLSLECTVEGTSNPNLYWYRQAAGRGLQLLFYSVGIGQISSEVPQNLSASRPQDRQFILSSKKLLLSDSGFYLCAWNRVGEKLFFGSGTQLSVL.